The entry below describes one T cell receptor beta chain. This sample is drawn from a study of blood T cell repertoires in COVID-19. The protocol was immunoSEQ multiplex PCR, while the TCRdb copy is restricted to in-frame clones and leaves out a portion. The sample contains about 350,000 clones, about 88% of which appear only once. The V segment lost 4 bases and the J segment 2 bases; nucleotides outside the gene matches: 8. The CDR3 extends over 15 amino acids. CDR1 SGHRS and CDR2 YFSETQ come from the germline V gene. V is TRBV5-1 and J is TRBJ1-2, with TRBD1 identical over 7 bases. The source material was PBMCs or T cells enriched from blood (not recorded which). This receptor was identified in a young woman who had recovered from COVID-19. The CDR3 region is CASSVDRRSNYGYTF. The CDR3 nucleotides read TGCGCCAGCAGCGTGGACAGGAGATCAAACTATGGCTACACCTTC.